The next 26 T cell receptor beta chains were all read from a single sample in a study of metastatic and nonmetastatic thyroid tumors. Using MiXCR, TCRdb reanalyzed the PCR reads. The sample shows under 15,000 clones, about 33% of them seen only once. Each patient went into thyroid surgery without having received any treatment. Sequencing input: tumor tissue. These receptors were obtained from a female donor with papillary thyroid cancer or a benign thyroid nodule (not recorded which). Some clones in this sample may be carry-over from other donors' samples.

By sample share, this clone is medium-sized. The rearrangement joins TRBV6-1 to TRBJ2-7; D not certain. The CDR3 loop spans 11 amino acids. Trimming removed 4 bases at V and 6 bases at J, with 7 bases between. The germline V gene has CDR1 MNHNS and CDR2 SASEGT. In nucleotides, the CDR3 is TGTGCCAGCAGTGGCCCTGCCGAGCAGTACTTC. This codes for CASSGPAEQYF.

This clone was found a few times. The genes are TRBV20-1 and TRBJ2-3; possibly TRBD1 for D (6 bases). CDR3 length equals 17 residues. Trimming took 6 bases from V and 6 from J, leaving 28 bases between them. From germline, CDR1 is DFQATT and CDR2 SNEGSKA (reference sequence). The DNA for the CDR3 is TGCAGTGCCACCCGAACCCAGCGGACAGACTTTTTTGATACGCAGTATTTT. Amino acids: CSATRTQRTDFFDTQYF.

In its sample, this clone ranks as medium-sized. The chain employs TRBV10-3 and TRBJ2-7, with 9 bases identical to TRBD1. Trimming took 6 bases from V and 7 from J; bases not matched to a gene: 10. Germline lookup yields CDR1 ENHRY and CDR2 SYGVKD. This CDR3 spans 14 amino acids. The CDR3 DNA reads as TGTGCCATCAGGCGGACAGGGGATCATGGGGAGCAGTACTTC. Translation: CAIRRTGDHGEQYF.

This clone was detected only a few times. The chain uses TRBV6-1 and TRBJ2-7; possible D gene TRBD1, 9 bases. V was pared by 4 bases and J by 2 bases, with 21 bases between. The CDR3 is 17 residues long. From germline, CDR1 is MNHNS and CDR2 SASEGT. CDR3 in amino acids: CASSVVAGRTGAYEQYF. CDR3 bases: TGTGCCAGCAGTGTAGTAGCGGGAAGGACAGGGGCCTACGAGCAGTACTTC.

This clone was picked up a small number of times. It is likely a read error, because the conserved phenylalanine at the end of the CDR3 is missing. This rearrangement joins TRBV10-3 to TRBJ2-2; D not certain. V was cut by 2 bases and J by 7 bases, with 14 bases left in between. Germline V gives CDR1 ENHRY, CDR2 SYGVKD. This CDR3 is 15 amino acids long. CDR3 sequence: CAISEGRSLDGELFS. The CDR3, as DNA: TGTGCCATCAGTGAGGGCAGGTCTCTGGACGGGGAGCTGTTTTCT.

The V call is TRBV24-1, the J call TRBJ2-5; D is unclear. In germline, CDR1 is KGHDR, CDR2 SFDVKD. Trimming shortened V by 5 bases and J by 0 bases, and 15 bases separated the two germline ends. The CDR3 has 16 residues. DNA for the CDR3: TGTGCCACCAGTGCGGGCCCAGGCTGGTACCAAGAGACCCAGTACTTC. This codes for CATSAGPGWYQETQYF.

This clone was observed a few times. The rearrangement uses TRBV16 and TRBJ2-7; TRBD1 might be the D (6 bases). The germline V gene encodes CDR1 KGHSY and CDR2 FQNENV. The germline V and J ends were trimmed by 2 bases and 2 bases, with 16 bases remaining between them. The CDR3 extends over 16 amino acids. The CDR3 nucleotides are TGTGCCAGCAGCCAACCGAGGCCCCCAGGGGCCTACGAGCAGTACTTC. Translation gives CASSQPRPPGAYEQYF. Complete variable domain (other parts from reference TRBV16 and TRBJ2-7): GEEVAQTPKHLVRGEGQKAKLYCAPIKGHSYVFWYQQVLKNEFKFLISFQNENVFDETGMPKERFSAKCLPNSPCSLEIQATKLEDSAVYFCASSQPRPPGAYEQYFGPGTRLTVT.

There are many counts of this clone. This rearrangement joins TRBV3-1 to TRBJ2-1; 8 bases align to TRBD2. The ends lost 4 bases at V and 6 bases at J; junction bases unmatched: 8. The length of the CDR3 is 15 residues. Germline V gene data show CDR1 as LGHDT and CDR2 as YNNKEL (reference sequence). This chain's CDR3 is CASSPGTSLSNEQFF. CDR3 in DNA: TGTGCCAGCAGCCCCGGGACTAGTTTAAGCAATGAGCAGTTCTTC.

The chain couples TRBV7-2 to TRBJ2-7, with D possibly called TRBD1 or TRBD2 (5 bases each). V was pared by 5 bases and J by 5 bases, with 13 bases between. The CDR3 runs 13 residues. CDR1 SGHTA and CDR2 FQGNSA come from the germline V gene. CDR3 nucleotide sequence: TGTGCCAGCAGCGGACTCGGGGCACACGAGCAGTACTTC. Its protein product is CASSGLGAHEQYF.

The chain is built from TRBV9 and TRBJ1-3; D is undetermined. CDR3 length equals 14 residues. Trimming stripped 7 bases from V and 2 bases from J, with 13 bases between. CDR1 SGDLS and CDR2 YYNGEE come from the germline V gene. The CDR3 loop is CASGVRATGNTIYF. The CDR3 DNA sequence: TGTGCCAGCGGAGTTCGGGCAACTGGAAACACCATATATTTT.

By share of the sample, this clone is medium-sized. The chain recombines TRBV27 with TRBJ2-5; 9 bases match TRBD1. Germline loops: CDR1 MNHEY, CDR2 SMNVEV (reference sequence). The CDR3 has 14 residues. With V trimmed by 5 bases and J by 4 bases, 5 bases remained unmatched. The CDR3 is CASSQDRGGETQYF. The DNA for the CDR3 is TGTGCCAGCAGTCAGGACAGGGGAGGAGAGACCCAGTACTTC.

The J gene is TRBJ2-3, the V gene TRBV7-8; no clear D. Germline V gene sequence: CDR1 SGHVS, CDR2 FQNEAQ. V was shortened by 1 base and J by 2 bases, with 7 bases between the two germline ends. CDR3 size: 14 residues. The CDR3 bases are TGTGCCAGCAGCTTAGACCCAGTCACAGATACGCAGTATTTT. Translating it yields CASSLDPVTDTQYF.

The J gene is TRBJ1-3, the V gene TRBV30; the D is unclear. The CDR3 is 14 amino acids. The ends were cut back, 3 bases at V and 0 bases at J, with 9 bases in the middle. The germline V gene has CDR1 GTSNPN and CDR2 SVGIG (reference sequence). The CDR3 DNA is TGTGCCTGGAGCTTCGGCAGCTCTGGAAACACCATATATTTT. Protein product: CAWSFGSSGNTIYF.

The gene calls are TRBV5-1 and TRBJ1-2; 7 bases are shared with TRBD1. Germline-derived CDR1 and CDR2 are SGHRS and YFSETQ. There are 18 residues in the CDR3. V shed 0 bases and J 4 bases; nucleotides not matched to a gene: 15. The CDR3 DNA reads TGCGCCAGCAGCTTGGGAGGCACACAGGGGCAACTGATCTATGGCTACACCTTC. Its translation is CASSLGGTQGQLIYGYTF. Full variable domain (remainder filled in from reference TRBV5-1 and TRBJ1-2): KAGVTQTPRYLIKTRGQQVTLSCSPISGHRSVSWYQQTPGQGLQFLFEYFSETQRNKGNFPGRFSGRQFSNSRSEMNVSTLELGDSALYLCASSLGGTQGQLIYGYTFGSGTRLTVV.

This chain uses TRBV9 with TRBJ2-7; 9 bases fit TRBD2. Germline CDR1 is SGDLS and CDR2 is YYNGEE. J was trimmed by 0 bases and V by 5 bases; bases with no gene match: 6. This CDR3 contains 15 residues. CDR3 sequence: CASSLGAGGSYEQYF. In nucleotides, the CDR3 is TGTGCCAGCAGTTTGGGAGCGGGAGGCTCCTACGAGCAGTACTTC.

Relative to its sample, this clone is medium-sized (0.01 to 0.1%). This chain joins TRBV7-9 and TRBJ2-1; D uncertain. Trimming stripped 1 base from V and 8 bases from J, with 9 bases between. Germline assignment: CDR1 SEHNR and CDR2 FQNEAQ (reference sequence). The CDR3 runs to 13 residues. The CDR3 DNA follows: TGTGCCAGCAGCTTAGACTTGGACGATGAGCAGTTCTTC. Its translation is CASSLDLDDEQFF.

V is TRBV2 and J is TRBJ2-7; D gene unclear. There are 14 residues in the CDR3. Trimming pared 8 bases from V and 5 bases from J, leaving 19 bases between. Germline CDR1 reads SNHLY; CDR2 reads FYNNEI. The DNA of the CDR3 is TGTGCCAGCGGCTTGGACGTATCCCTTGACGAGCAGTACTTC. Its protein is CASGLDVSLDEQYF.

The chain recombines TRBV9 with TRBJ2-1, with TRBD2 identical over 9 bases. This CDR3 contains 16 residues. Unmatched junction bases numbered 7, after V lost 0 bases and J lost 6 bases. Germline lookup yields CDR1 SGDLS and CDR2 YYNGEE. In nucleotides, the CDR3 is TGTGCCAGCAGCGTAGGCGGTAGCGGGAGTTCCAATGAGCAGTTCTTC. This encodes CASSVGGSGSSNEQFF. The full variable domain, completed using reference TRBV9 and TRBJ2-1, is DSGVTQTPKHLITATGQRVTLRCSPRSGDLSVYWYQQSLDQGLQFLIQYYNGEERAKGNILERFSAQQFPDLHSELNLSSLELGDSALYFCASSVGGSGSSNEQFFGPGTRLTVL.

Regarding this clone: The junction departs from germline at one end; a sequencing error may be responsible. CDR3 in DNA: TGTGCCAGCAGCTTATCTCCAGTGGGCCAGCAGTACTTC. It codes for CASSLSPVGQQYF. V and J are TRBV28 and TRBJ2-7; D ambiguous. The CDR3 has 13 amino acids. The germline V gene encodes CDR1 MDHEN and CDR2 SYDVKM.

This clone was counted a few times. V is TRBV27 and J is TRBJ1-6; D might be TRBD1 (5 bases). Germline V CDR1 and CDR2: MNHEY, SMNVEV (reference sequence). This CDR3 spans 17 amino acids. V lost 2 bases to trimming and J lost 7 bases, with 18 bases between them. The CDR3 reads CASSLRARGEGNSPLHF. CDR3 coding DNA: TGTGCCAGCAGTTTAAGGGCGCGGGGCGAAGGCAATTCACCCCTCCACTTT.

This clone showed up just once. The V and J genes are TRBV4-1 and TRBJ2-1; 12 positions match TRBD2. Germline lookup yields CDR1 MGHRA and CDR2 YSYEKL. The CDR3 sequence is 19 residues long. With V trimmed by 5 bases and J by 7 bases, 18 bases remained unmatched. CDR3 coding DNA: TGCGCCAGCAGCAGCCCTAGCGGGAGGGCCGGTTCTACATTGAATGAGCAGTTCTTC. Its translation is CASSSPSGRAGSTLNEQFF.

The chain carries TRBV7-3 and TRBJ1-2; D is undetermined. The CDR3 has 13 amino acids. Trimming removed 5 bases from V and 8 bases from J, with 15 bases in between. Germline CDR1 reads SGHTA; CDR2 reads FQGTGA. DNA of the CDR3: TGTGCCAGCAGCCAACCCTTCGGTAGCGGCTACACCTTC. It yields the protein CASSQPFGSGYTF.

This clone was recorded a few times. This chain joins TRBV6-1 and TRBJ1-1, with no clear D. The CDR3 is made up of 18 amino acids. The germline gives CDR1 MNHNS, CDR2 SASEGT. V lost 4 bases and J lost 0, with 21 bases in between. CDR3 coding DNA: TGTGCCAGCAGTGTTCCTTCGGGTCAGGTCGCCCTGAACACTGAAGCTTTCTTT. It translates to CASSVPSGQVALNTEAFF.

This clone was recorded many times. This rearrangement joins TRBV9 to TRBJ2-3; D is possibly TRBD1 or TRBD2 (7 bases each). The CDR3 spans 16 residues. V dropped 2 bases and J dropped 6 bases, with 19 bases sitting between them. Germline lookup yields CDR1 SGDLS and CDR2 YYNGEE. This CDR3 reads CASSVLGGGREDTQYF. Written as DNA, the CDR3 is TGTGCCAGCAGCGTTTTGGGAGGGGGCAGGGAGGATACGCAGTATTTT.

J is TRBJ1-1 and V is TRBV11-2; no definite D call. V was clipped by 5 bases and J by 2 bases, with 9 bases between them. CDR3 length: 13 amino acids. Germline V gives CDR1 SGHAT, CDR2 FQNNGV. The CDR3 region is CASSPAANTEAFF. In DNA form, the CDR3 reads TGTGCCAGCAGCCCCGCGGCAAACACTGAAGCTTTCTTT.

This clone came up a few times. The chain employs TRBV6-2 or TRBV6-3 and TRBJ2-7; TRBD2 matches 10 bases. CDR1 is MNHEY, CDR2 SVGEGT, per germline. V lost 5 bases and J lost 4; bases outside the gene matches: 2. The CDR3 extends over 13 amino acids. CDR3 in DNA: TGTGCCAGCAGTCGAGCGGGAGGGTACGAGCAGTACTTC. Protein: CASSRAGGYEQYF.